The TCR beta chain under discussion was sequenced for a study of cytomegalovirus exposure and HLA in healthy donors. Study-level findings and limits: A later analysis reported that several of the most significant clusters appeared to be linked to common viral pathogens, among them Epstein-Barr virus. A few CMV-associated chains proved CMV antigen-specific in vitro.

The PCR made use of 60 Vbeta and 13 Jbeta primers. Produced via immunoSEQ multiplex PCR; TCRdb's table is partial and in-frame only. Of about 83,000 clones in the sample, 81% were seen once. As to this clone: Antigen: not known.

The CDR3 is made up of 14 amino acids. The germline V gene encodes CDR1 MGHDK and CDR2 SYGVNS. Unmatched junction bases numbered 6, after V lost 7 bases and J lost 2 bases. The chain carries TRBV25-1 and TRBJ2-3; TRBD2 agrees at 7 bases. This TCR was sampled from a woman in her 30s in good health and CMV-seronegative. Sequenced sample: PBMCs. The CDR3 sequence is CASNDAGVTDTQYF. The DNA of the CDR3 is TGTGCCAGCAACGACGCGGGGGTCACAGATACGCAGTATTTT.